A single sample gave rise to the 32 T cell receptor beta chains below, sequenced in a study of control samples from healthy donors and cancer patients (dated by TCRdb to 2018 to 2021). The library was generated by the immunoSEQ multiplex PCR assay. TCRdb's version of the immuneACCESS table is confined to in-frame rearrangements and falls short of the full clone set. An unresolved V gene accounts for under half of the shortfall where checked; the remainder is of unknown origin. A total of approximately 150,000 clones appear in this sample, 91% of them only once. The biggest ten clones account for 7.1% of the sample. Material for sequencing was blood. The receptors shown here come from a man younger than 30 in good health.

This chain uses TRBV2 with TRBJ2-2; the match to TRBD1 covers 7 bases. The germline gives CDR1 SNHLY, CDR2 FYNNEI. J was trimmed by 1 base and V by 6 bases; bases with no gene match: 5. This CDR3 is built from 15 residues. The CDR3 DNA is TGTGCCAGCAGGACCGGGACAGAGAACACCGGGGAGCTGTTTTTT. It translates to CASRTGTENTGELFF.

The V gene is TRBV11-1, the J gene TRBJ1-3; D is uncertain. The CDR3 runs to 16 residues. Per germline, CDR1 SGHAT and CDR2 FQDESV (reference sequence). Trimming shortened V by 1 base and J by 0 bases, and 10 bases separated the two germline ends. For the CDR3, the DNA is TGTGCCAGCAGCTTAGGACGGACGAGCTCTGGAAACACCATATATTTT. Translated, it gives CASSLGRTSSGNTIYF.

The V gene is TRBV4-3, the J gene TRBJ2-5, with D uncertain. Germline V gene lookup returns CDR1 LGHNA and CDR2 YSLEER. The CDR3 is 20 amino acids. Trimming stripped 0 bases from V and 6 bases from J, with 29 bases between. The CDR3 bases are TGCGCCAGCAGCCAAGAGGTCTTTTTCGGAACTGCCCCTCGAGAGCAGACCCAGTACTTC. Its protein product is CASSQEVFFGTAPREQTQYF.

The chain carries TRBV7-2 and TRBJ2-7; TRBD2 matches 16 bases. The germline V gene encodes CDR1 SGHTA and CDR2 FQGNSA. Trimming at V came to 0 bases and at J to 6 bases, leaving 14 bases not matched to a gene. The CDR3 covers 20 residues. The CDR3: CASSLAIGTSGGALSSEQYF. The CDR3 DNA sequence: TGTGCCAGCAGCTTAGCGATAGGGACTAGCGGGGGGGCTCTCTCGTCCGAGCAGTACTTC. The full variable domain, rest sourced from reference TRBV7-2 and TRBJ2-7, is GAGVSQSPSNKVTEKGKDVELRCDPISGHTALYWYRQSLGQGLEFLIYFQGNSAPDKSGLPSDRFSAERTGGSVSTLTIQRTQQEDSAVYLCASSLAIGTSGGALSSEQYFGPGTRLTVT.

The genes are TRBV4-1 and TRBJ1-2; 7 bases align to TRBD1. Trimming removed 3 bases from V and 4 bases from J; junction bases left unmatched: 20. From germline, CDR1 is MGHRA and CDR2 YSYEKL. This CDR3 has 19 residues. Written as DNA, the CDR3 is TGCGCCAGCAGCCACTTTATAGAACGCCGGGACAGATTAGGCTATGGCTACACCTTC. It yields the protein CASSHFIERRDRLGYGYTF.

V and J are TRBV6-5 and TRBJ1-5, with D hard to call. The V gene's germline CDR1 is MNHEY and CDR2 SVGAGI. Trimming shortened V by 6 bases and J by 0 bases, and 3 bases separated the two germline ends. This CDR3 is built from 12 residues. CDR3 sequence reads: CASRTSNQPQHF. DNA of the CDR3: TGTGCCAGCAGAACTAGCAATCAGCCCCAGCATTTT.

V usage is TRBV5-4 and J usage is TRBJ2-2; 7 nucleotides match TRBD1. J gave up 5 bases and V 0 bases, and 7 bases lay outside the gene matches. The germline CDR1 and CDR2 sequences are SGHNT and YYREEE (reference sequence). This CDR3 is built from 16 residues. This CDR3 reads CASSLGQGPRTGELFF. In DNA form, the CDR3 reads TGTGCCAGCAGCTTGGGACAGGGCCCAAGGACCGGGGAGCTGTTTTTT.

The genes are TRBV7-6 and TRBJ1-3; 10 nucleotides line up with TRBD1. Germline CDR1 is SGHVS and CDR2 is FNYEAQ. The CDR3 totals 15 residues. Trimming removed 0 bases from V and 5 bases from J; junction bases left unmatched: 1. The CDR3, as DNA: TGTGCCAGCAGCTTAGCGGGACAGGGGAGAAACACCATATATTTT. Amino acid sequence: CASSLAGQGRNTIYF.

The rearrangement joins TRBV7-7 to TRBJ2-2; a weak D match, TRBD2 (6 bases). With 4 bases removed from V and 0 bases from J, the gap between germline ends came to 9 bases. The CDR3 loop spans 15 amino acids. CDR1 SSHAT and CDR2 FNYEAQ come from the germline V gene (reference sequence). The CDR3 region is CASSSGLPNTGELFF. The CDR3 bases are TGTGCCAGCAGCTCGGGACTCCCGAACACCGGGGAGCTGTTTTTT. Filled out from reference TRBV7-7 and TRBJ2-2, the complete variable domain reads GAGVSQSPRYKVTKRGQDVTLRCDPISSHATLYWYQQALGQGPEFLTYFNYEAQPDKSGLPSDRFSAERPEGSISTLTIQRTEQRDSAMYRCASSSGLPNTGELFFGEGSRLTVL.

This sequence joins TRBV5-1 and TRBJ1-4; D gene ambiguous. Germline V gene data show CDR1 as SGHRS and CDR2 as YFSETQ. The CDR3 runs 15 residues. With 1 base removed from V and 4 bases from J, the gap between germline ends came to 11 bases. CDR3 sequence: CASSLQGGGNEKLFF. DNA for the CDR3: TGCGCCAGCAGCTTGCAAGGCGGTGGTAATGAAAAACTGTTTTTT. The full variable domain, completed using reference TRBV5-1 and TRBJ1-4, is KAGVTQTPRYLIKTRGQQVTLSCSPISGHRSVSWYQQTPGQGLQFLFEYFSETQRNKGNFPGRFSGRQFSNSRSEMNVSTLELGDSALYLCASSLQGGGNEKLFFGSGTQLSVL.

The chain couples TRBV4-1 to TRBJ1-2; D might be TRBD1 (5 bases). CDR3 length: 15 amino acids. V was cut by 0 bases and J by 3 bases, with 11 bases left in between. Germline loops: CDR1 MGHRA, CDR2 YSYEKL. The CDR3 is CASSQERGADYGYTF. CDR3 nucleotides: TGCGCCAGCAGCCAAGAAAGGGGCGCGGACTATGGCTACACCTTC.

V is TRBV5-6 and J is TRBJ1-4; weak D call: TRBD1 (6 bases). Germline lookup yields CDR1 SGHDT and CDR2 YYEEEE. This CDR3 is 14 amino acids long. Trimming shortened V by 4 bases and J by 7 bases, and 14 bases separated the two germline ends. CDR3 nucleotide sequence: TGTGCCAGCAGCCCGGGAGGGGGGTCTGAAAAACTGTTTTTT. Translated, it gives CASSPGGGSEKLFF. Full variable domain (remainder filled in from reference TRBV5-6 and TRBJ1-4): DAGVTQSPTHLIKTRGQQVTLRCSPKSGHDTVSWYQQALGQGPQFIFQYYEEEERQRGNFPDRFSGHQFPNYSSELNVNALLLGDSALYLCASSPGGGSEKLFFGSGTQLSVL.

This sequence joins TRBV6-6 and TRBJ1-2; D possibly corresponds to TRBD1 (6 bases). CDR3 size: 17 residues. Trimming shortened V by 5 bases and J by 1 base, and 20 bases separated the two germline ends. CDR1 is MNHNY and CDR2 is SVGAGI in the germline V gene (reference sequence). The CDR3 sequence is CASSHREQGFGNYGYTF. The CDR3 DNA follows: TGTGCCAGCAGTCATAGGGAACAGGGTTTTGGTAACTATGGCTACACCTTC.

The V gene is TRBV14, the J gene TRBJ1-2; D unresolved. Trimming took off 4 bases at V and 8 bases at J, with 17 bases between the two ends. CDR1 and CDR2 (germline): SGHDN, FVKESK. The CDR3 consists of 14 residues. DNA for the CDR3: TGTGCCAGCAGCCTGGGAGGGTTGGTCTACGGCTACACCTTC. Translated, it gives CASSLGGLVYGYTF.

This chain uses TRBV2 with TRBJ1-6; no definite D call. CDR3 length: 15 amino acids. V was cut by 7 bases and J by 0 bases, with 10 bases left in between. Germline CDR1 reads SNHLY; CDR2 reads FYNNEI. CDR3 coding DNA: TGTGCCAGCAACGGAGCGAGCTCCTATAATTCACCCCTCCACTTT. Translated, it gives CASNGASSYNSPLHF.

The V call is TRBV6-5, the J call TRBJ1-1, with D unresolved. The V gene lost 2 bases and the J gene lost 1 base, with 2 bases spanning the gap. The CDR3 runs 12 residues. The V gene's germline CDR1 is MNHEY and CDR2 SVGAGI. This CDR3 reads CASSYTNTEAFF. The CDR3 DNA is TGTGCCAGCAGTTACACGAACACTGAAGCTTTCTTT.

The chain links TRBV5-1 to TRBJ1-1; tentatively, D is TRBD1 (5 bases). V was clipped by 5 bases and J by 5 bases, with 16 bases between them. The germline V gene encodes CDR1 SGHRS and CDR2 YFSETQ. This CDR3 is built from 14 residues. CDR3 sequence reads: CASRVQGWDTEAFF. In DNA, the CDR3 is TGCGCCAGCAGAGTTCAGGGATGGGATACTGAAGCTTTCTTT.

The chain employs TRBV5-4 and TRBJ1-1; possible D gene TRBD1, 6 bases. The length of the CDR3 is 14 residues. Germline V gene sequence: CDR1 SGHNT, CDR2 YYREEE (reference sequence). Trimming took off 4 bases at V and 5 bases at J, with 15 bases between the two ends. The CDR3 loop is CASSMPGGLTEAFF. Written as DNA, the CDR3 is TGTGCCAGCAGCATGCCGGGGGGGCTTACTGAAGCTTTCTTT.

The V call is TRBV3-1 (or the pseudogene TRBV3-2), the J call TRBJ1-3, with 8 bases matching TRBD1. Germline-derived CDR1 and CDR2 are LGHDT and YNNKEL (reference sequence). The CDR3 consists of 15 residues. Trimming at V came to 4 bases and at J to 0 bases, leaving 2 bases not matched to a gene. CDR3 in amino acids: CASSRGTGSGNTIYF. The CDR3 nucleotides are TGTGCCAGCAGCCGGGGGACAGGCTCTGGAAACACCATATATTTT.

The rearrangement links TRBV12-3 or TRBV12-4 to TRBJ2-3; D is unclear. Trimming left V 5 bases short and J 1 base short, with 7 bases between. This CDR3 has 13 residues. This CDR3 reads CASSIRGTDTQYF. The CDR3 nucleotides read TGTGCCAGCAGTATCCGCGGCACAGATACGCAGTATTTT.

This clone has a single count. The J gene is TRBJ2-7, the V gene TRBV7-2, with 7 bases that match TRBD2. There are 14 residues in the CDR3. The J segment lost 0 bases and the V segment lost 6 bases, leaving 5 bases of the junction unmatched. Germline V gene data show CDR1 as SGHTA and CDR2 as FQGNSA. The CDR3 region is CASSGGGSSYEQYF. For the CDR3, the DNA is TGTGCCAGCAGTGGCGGCGGGAGCTCCTACGAGCAGTACTTC.

The chain recombines TRBV6-5 with TRBJ2-7; 7 bases are a match to TRBD2. This CDR3 contains 15 residues. V dropped 7 bases and J dropped 7; count of bases not matched to a gene: 16. Germline CDR1 and CDR2: MNHEY and SVGAGI. CDR3 sequence (DNA): TGTGCCAGCAACCTACAATGGGAGGGATCAGGGGAGCAGTACTTC. The encoded protein is CASNLQWEGSGEQYF.

The chain employs TRBV15 and TRBJ1-5; the D gene is possibly TRBD1 (5 bases). The V gene lost 1 base and the J gene lost 4 bases, with 8 bases spanning the gap. Germline CDR1 is LNHNV and CDR2 is YYDKDF (reference sequence). The CDR3 has 14 amino acids. The CDR3 region is CATSRGRANQPQHF. The CDR3 coding sequence is TGTGCCACCAGCAGAGGCAGGGCTAATCAGCCCCAGCATTTT.

The chain uses TRBV10-2 and TRBJ1-2; 8 bases align to TRBD1. Germline V gene lookup returns CDR1 WSHSY and CDR2 SAAADI. This CDR3 comprises 13 residues. With 8 bases clipped from V and 2 bases from J, the junction kept 4 bases outside the gene matches. This chain's CDR3 is CASQDRENYGYTF. The DNA of the CDR3 is TGCGCCAGCCAGGACAGGGAAAACTATGGCTACACCTTC.

The count of this clone is one. J is TRBJ2-3 and V is TRBV28; D may be TRBD1 (6 bases). Trimming removed 3 bases from V and 2 bases from J, with 18 bases in between. The germline CDR1 and CDR2 sequences are MDHEN and SYDVKM. The CDR3 is 17 residues long. The CDR3 loop reads CASSFGNDRQLTDTQYF. In DNA, the CDR3 is TGTGCCAGCAGTTTTGGCAATGACAGGCAACTCACAGATACGCAGTATTTT.

The chain couples TRBV7-9 to TRBJ1-6, with D hard to call. The germline V gene has CDR1 SEHNR and CDR2 FQNEAQ (reference sequence). Trimming removed 7 bases from V and 3 bases from J, with 10 bases in between. The CDR3 runs 14 residues. CDR3 bases: TGTGCCAGCAATGCAGATAACTATAATTCACCCCTCCACTTT. The encoded protein is CASNADNYNSPLHF. The full variable domain, completed using reference TRBV7-9 and TRBJ1-6, is DTGVSQNPRHKITKRGQNVTFRCDPISEHNRLYWYRQTLGQGPEFLTYFQNEAQLEKSRLLSDRFSAERPKGSFSTLEIQRTEQGDSAMYLCASNADNYNSPLHFGNGTRLTVT.

Here the CDR3 reads CASSEGAWGAGDTQYF. DNA for the CDR3: TGTGCCAGCAGCGAGGGAGCGTGGGGGGCGGGAGATACGCAGTATTTT. This chain connects TRBV9 to TRBJ2-3; the D call may be TRBD1 or TRBD2 (6 bases each). V gave up 3 bases and J gave up 5 bases, with 19 bases separating them. CDR1 is SGDLS, CDR2 YYNGEE, per germline. The CDR3 totals 16 residues.

This chain joins TRBV2 and TRBJ2-3; possible D gene TRBD1, 5 bases. The CDR3 extends over 15 amino acids. V lost 5 bases and J lost 4, with 16 bases in between. Germline CDR1 is SNHLY and CDR2 is FYNNEI. In nucleotides, the CDR3 is TGTGCCAGCAGTCCCCTATTTATACAGGCAGATACGCAGTATTTT. It is translated as CASSPLFIQADTQYF. Complete variable domain (other parts from reference TRBV2 and TRBJ2-3): EPEVTQTPSHQVTQMGQEVILRCVPISNHLYFYWYRQILGQKVEFLVSFYNNEISEKSEIFDDQFSVERPDGSNFTLKIRSTKLEDSAMYFCASSPLFIQADTQYFGPGTRLTVL.

V and J are TRBV24-1 and TRBJ2-5, with TRBD1 matching 7 bases. Germline V gene lookup returns CDR1 KGHDR and CDR2 SFDVKD. This CDR3 contains 15 residues. The V gene end was trimmed by 0 bases and the J gene end by 3 bases; junction bases not matched to a gene: 3. CDR3 sequence reads: CATSDLGTAKETQYF. CDR3 bases: TGTGCCACCAGTGATTTGGGGACAGCCAAAGAGACCCAGTACTTC.

The chain joins TRBV9 to TRBJ2-1; either TRBD1 or TRBD2 may supply D (6 bases each). V shed 3 bases and J shed 0 bases, with 16 bases lying between them. Germline V gene sequence: CDR1 SGDLS, CDR2 YYNGEE. The CDR3 has 17 amino acids. DNA of the CDR3: TGTGCCAGCAGCGGTAGCCTCGGGGGCAGCTCCTACAATGAGCAGTTCTTC. It yields the protein CASSGSLGGSSYNEQFF.

This rearrangement joins TRBV5-3 to TRBJ1-5; a possible D gene is TRBD1 (6 bases). TRBV5-3 is sorted into the ORF group, with uncertain function. CDR3 size: 14 residues. V was trimmed by 0 bases and J by 2 bases, leaving 6 bases between them. The CDR3 spells CARSLDRGNQPQHF. The CDR3, as DNA: TGTGCCAGAAGCTTGGACAGGGGCAATCAGCCCCAGCATTTT.

V is TRBV7-3 and J is TRBJ2-3; D remains ambiguous. The length of the CDR3 is 12 residues. Germline V gene sequence: CDR1 SGHTA, CDR2 FQGTGA. V was cut by 3 bases and J by 5 bases, with 6 bases left in between. CDR3 in amino acids: CASSFSGDTQYF. CDR3 nucleotide sequence: TGTGCCAGCAGCTTTTCGGGAGATACGCAGTATTTT.